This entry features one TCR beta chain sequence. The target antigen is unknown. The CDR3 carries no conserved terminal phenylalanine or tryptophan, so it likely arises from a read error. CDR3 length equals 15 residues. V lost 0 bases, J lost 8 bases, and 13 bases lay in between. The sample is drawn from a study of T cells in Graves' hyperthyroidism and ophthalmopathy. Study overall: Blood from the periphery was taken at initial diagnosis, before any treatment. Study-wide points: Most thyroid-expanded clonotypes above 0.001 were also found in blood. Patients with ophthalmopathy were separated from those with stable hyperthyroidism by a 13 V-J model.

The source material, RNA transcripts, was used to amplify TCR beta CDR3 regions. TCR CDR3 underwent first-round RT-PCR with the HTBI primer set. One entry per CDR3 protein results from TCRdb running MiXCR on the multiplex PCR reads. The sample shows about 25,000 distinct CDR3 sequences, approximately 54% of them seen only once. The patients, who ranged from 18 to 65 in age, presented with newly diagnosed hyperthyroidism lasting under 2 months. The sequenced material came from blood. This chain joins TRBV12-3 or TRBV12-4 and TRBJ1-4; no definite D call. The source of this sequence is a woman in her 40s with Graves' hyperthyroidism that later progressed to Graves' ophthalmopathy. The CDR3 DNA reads TGTGCCAGCAGTTTAGCAGGGAGGATGACCGAAAAACTGTTTCCT. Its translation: CASSLAGRMTEKLFP.